The source of this T cell receptor beta chain is a study of CD8 T cells in ankylosing spondylitis. The germline CDR1 and CDR2 sequences are SQVTM and ANQGSEA. V lost 7 bases and J 4 bases, leaving 20 bases between the germline ends. This CDR3 has 14 amino acids. TCRdb reanalysed the 5' RACE reads using MiXCR and keeps one entry per CDR3 protein. The sample contains under 150,000 distinct CDR3 sequences, roughly 17% of which appear only once. Points from the study as a whole: Earlier studies detected some motif variants in reactive arthritis synovial fluid and blood. Matched ankylosing spondylitis synovial fluid reportedly contained a significantly enriched population of disease-linked clones. There was a TCR beta motif, made of eight highly homologous variants, that appeared characteristic of ankylosing spondylitis blood.

This clonotype was recorded at least ten times. Its antigen is unidentified. The chain recombines TRBV29-1 with TRBJ2-7; D is unclear. The TCR sequence derives from a male donor with ankylosing spondylitis. Sequencing was carried out using blood, either unsorted or a sorted T cell fraction (not recorded which). The CDR3 DNA follows: TGCAGCGGTTCCCTTTCGGCTAGTTCTTACGAGCAGTACTTC. Translating gives CSGSLSASSYEQYF.